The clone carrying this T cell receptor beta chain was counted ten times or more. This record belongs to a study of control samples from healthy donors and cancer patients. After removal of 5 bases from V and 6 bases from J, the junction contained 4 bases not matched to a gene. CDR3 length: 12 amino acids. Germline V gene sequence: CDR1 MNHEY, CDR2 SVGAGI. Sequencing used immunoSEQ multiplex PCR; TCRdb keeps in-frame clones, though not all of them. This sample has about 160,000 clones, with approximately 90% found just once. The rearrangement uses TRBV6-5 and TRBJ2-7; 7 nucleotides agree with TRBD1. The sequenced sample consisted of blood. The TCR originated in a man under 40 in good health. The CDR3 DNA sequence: TGTGCCAGCAGTACACAGGGGCGCGAGCAGTACTTC. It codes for CASSTQGREQYF.